The 23 T cell receptor beta chains reported below all come from one sample, sequenced in a study of cytomegalovirus exposure and HLA in healthy donors. Here immunoSEQ multiplex PCR was the method, and the copy in TCRdb shows in-frame clones only, minus some. The table shows 68,000 or so clones, with around 92% occurring only once. Sequences were obtained from PBMCs. The source is a woman under 30 in good health and CMV-seronegative.

This clone was seen just once. CDR3 DNA sequence: TGTGCCAGCAGTGGGGGGACAGGGGGCTATCAGCCCCAGCATTTT. Protein: CASSGGTGGYQPQHF. This chain links TRBV2 with TRBJ1-5, with TRBD1 matching over 12 bases. The V gene's germline CDR1 is SNHLY and CDR2 FYNNEI. The V and J ends lost 4 bases and 5 bases, in that order; junction bases with no gene match: 3. The CDR3 length is 15 residues.

Only one count was recorded for this clone. The J gene is TRBJ2-5, the V gene TRBV5-4, with D perhaps matching TRBD2 (5 bases). CDR3 length equals 15 residues. Per the germline V gene, CDR1 is SGHNT and CDR2 is YYREEE (reference sequence). The V and J ends lost 1 base and 11 bases respectively, with 21 bases between them. The CDR3 protein is CASSLYFSRSGEQYF. CDR3 DNA sequence: TGTGCCAGCAGCTTGTATTTTAGCCGGAGTGGGGAGCAGTACTTC.

The rearrangement joins TRBV4-2 to TRBJ2-1; 7 positions agree with TRBD2. V lost 1 base, J lost 3 bases, and 6 bases stayed unmatched. CDR1 and CDR2 (germline): LGHNA, YNFKEQ. This CDR3 has 16 amino acids. The CDR3 here is CASSQVGGGNYNEQFF. DNA of the CDR3: TGTGCCAGCAGCCAAGTGGGGGGAGGGAACTACAATGAGCAGTTCTTC.

The rearrangement uses TRBV28 and TRBJ1-1, with 11 bases identical to TRBD1. Looked up from germline, CDR1 is MDHEN and CDR2 is SYDVKM. The V gene end was trimmed by 3 bases and the J gene end by 4 bases; junction bases not matched to a gene: 1. The CDR3 extends over 14 amino acids. The CDR3 reads CASSFGTGGTEAFF. Here the CDR3 DNA reads TGTGCCAGCAGTTTTGGGACAGGGGGCACTGAAGCTTTCTTT. Variable domain in full (rest from reference TRBV28 and TRBJ1-1): DVKVTQSSRYLVKRTGEKVFLECVQDMDHENMFWYRQDPGLGLRLIYFSYDVKMKEKGDIPEGYSVSREKKERFSLILESASTNQTSMYLCASSFGTGGTEAFFGQGTRLTVV.

Turning to this clone: The same CDR3 is also encoded by other DNA sequences in this sample. This sequence joins TRBV19 and TRBJ2-7; 9 bases match TRBD2. This CDR3 region has 14 residues. V lost 4 bases, J lost 3 bases, and 4 bases stayed unmatched. The V gene's germline CDR1 is LNHDA and CDR2 SQIVND (reference sequence). CDR3 DNA: TGTGCCAGTAGTACTCTAGCGGGGTACTACGAGCAGTACTTC. Its protein is CASSTLAGYYEQYF.

This chain links TRBV4-2 with TRBJ2-3, with 7 bases that match TRBD2. The CDR3 runs 17 residues. From germline, CDR1 is LGHNA and CDR2 YNFKEQ. J lost 0 bases, V lost 1 base, and 7 bases had no gene match. DNA of the CDR3: TGTGCCAGCAGCCAAGGGGGTAGCGGGTCTAGCACAGATACGCAGTATTTT. It codes for CASSQGGSGSSTDTQYF.

V gene TRBV7-9 combines with J gene TRBJ2-3; D gene uncertain. V was pared by 2 bases and J by 6 bases, with 6 bases between. Germline CDR1 SEHNR, CDR2 FQNEAQ (reference sequence). The CDR3 is made up of 12 amino acids. The CDR3 region has the DNA TGTGCCAGCAGCTTATACTGGGATACGCAGTATTTT. It encodes CASSLYWDTQYF.

The genes are TRBV5-1 and TRBJ1-1; 10 positions match TRBD1. This CDR3 is built from 16 residues. J lost 7 bases, V lost 5 bases, and 14 bases had no gene match. Germline V CDR1 and CDR2: SGHRS, YFSETQ. The CDR3 bases are TGCGCCAGCAGTGTTATGGACAGGGGGGTTGGGGTTGAAGCTTTCTTT. Translation: CASSVMDRGVGVEAFF.

The V call is TRBV2, the J call TRBJ2-7; 7 bases agree with TRBD1. The length of the CDR3 is 12 residues. With 10 bases clipped from V and 3 bases from J, the junction kept 6 bases outside the gene matches. CDR1 and CDR2 from the germline V gene are SNHLY and FYNNEI. For the CDR3, the DNA is TGTGCCACCACCGGGACAGACTACGAGCAGTACTTC. Protein: CATTGTDYEQYF. Drawing the rest from reference TRBV2 and TRBJ2-7, the complete variable domain is EPEVTQTPSHQVTQMGQEVILRCVPISNHLYFYWYRQILGQKVEFLVSFYNNEISEKSEIFDDQFSVERPDGSNFTLKIRSTKLEDSAMYFCATTGTDYEQYFGPGTRLTVT.

The table lists this clone with a few counts. V usage is TRBV7-9 and J usage is TRBJ1-1; possible D gene TRBD1, 5 bases. CDR1 and CDR2 (germline): SEHNR, FQNEAQ (reference sequence). This CDR3 is built from 14 residues. V was trimmed by 2 bases and J by 2 bases, leaving 9 bases between them. The CDR3 sequence: CASSLTGSNTEAFF. The CDR3 DNA is TGTGCCAGCAGCTTAACAGGCAGTAACACTGAAGCTTTCTTT.

This rearrangement joins TRBV30 to TRBJ2-1, with TRBD2 identical over 8 bases. Per the germline V gene, CDR1 is GTSNPN and CDR2 is SVGIG (reference sequence). The CDR3 loop spans 15 amino acids. The V gene end was trimmed by 2 bases and the J gene end by 2 bases; junction bases not matched to a gene: 5. The CDR3 sequence: CAWSFGGGPYNEQFF. The DNA of the CDR3 is TGTGCCTGGAGTTTTGGCGGGGGGCCCTACAATGAGCAGTTCTTC.

This chain uses TRBV29-1 with TRBJ2-7; 9 bases map to TRBD1. Germline V CDR1 and CDR2: SQVTM, ANQGSEA. The V segment lost 4 bases and the J segment 3 bases; nucleotides outside the gene matches: 4. CDR3 length equals 13 residues. This chain's CDR3 is CSVVPGQGYEQYF. For the CDR3, the DNA is TGCAGCGTTGTACCGGGACAGGGCTACGAGCAGTACTTC.

This clone has more than one count but fewer than ten. The chain combines TRBV18 with TRBJ1-6; D gene uncertain. Between the trimmed V and J ends, which lost 3 bases and 11 bases, there was a span of 14 bases. Germline CDR1 KGHSH, CDR2 LQKENI. The CDR3 covers 14 residues. CDR3 region: CASSPEGGITPLHF. CDR3 bases: TGTGCCAGCTCACCGGAGGGCGGAATCACACCCCTCCACTTT.

This chain links TRBV10-1 with TRBJ1-5, with 8 nucleotides matching TRBD1. V shed 7 bases and J 0 bases; nucleotides not matched to a gene: 5. This CDR3 comprises 15 residues. Germline-derived CDR1 and CDR2 are WNHNN and SYGVQD (reference sequence). The DNA of the CDR3 is TGCGCCAGCAACGGACAGGGCCCTAGCAATCAGCCCCAGCATTTT. This codes for CASNGQGPSNQPQHF.

The V and J genes are TRBV11-2 and TRBJ2-2; 8 nucleotides align to TRBD1. The CDR3 covers 17 residues. The germline CDR1 and CDR2 sequences are SGHAT and FQNNGV. J gave up 8 bases and V 4 bases, and 15 bases lay outside the gene matches. The DNA of the CDR3 is TGTGCCAGCAGCTCTTGGACAGGGATCCTATCAGGGGGGGAGCTGTTTTTT. It specifies CASSSWTGILSGGELFF.

V usage is TRBV5-1 and J usage is TRBJ2-1; tentative D call: TRBD1 (6 bases). Deletions cut 4 bases from V and 6 bases from J, with 11 bases between. Germline CDR1 is SGHRS and CDR2 is YFSETQ. The CDR3 has 13 amino acids. The CDR3 protein is CASSRQELNEQFF. In DNA form, the CDR3 reads TGCGCCAGCAGCCGACAGGAGCTCAATGAGCAGTTCTTC.

The J gene is TRBJ1-2, the V gene TRBV28; possibly TRBD1 for D (6 bases). CDR1 is MDHEN, CDR2 SYDVKM, per germline. V was pared by 6 bases and J by 7 bases, with 21 bases between. This CDR3 spans 15 amino acids. CDR3 sequence (DNA): TGTGCCAGCAGAATCAACAGGGCAGGGAGTAGTGGCTACACCTTC. Protein: CASRINRAGSSGYTF.

This chain joins TRBV6-5 and TRBJ2-1; 11 bases align to TRBD2. The V segment lost 6 bases and the J segment 9 bases; nucleotides outside the gene matches: 10. The CDR3 loop spans 15 amino acids. Looked up from germline, CDR1 is MNHEY and CDR2 is SVGAGI. The CDR3 sequence is CASRAGTSGFGEQFF. CDR3 DNA: TGTGCCAGCAGAGCCGGGACTAGCGGCTTTGGTGAGCAGTTCTTC.

V is TRBV7-6 and J is TRBJ2-7; TRBD1 matches at 7 bases. After removal of 2 bases from V and 0 bases from J, the junction contained 1 base not matched to a gene. The V gene's germline CDR1 is SGHVS and CDR2 FNYEAQ. The CDR3 sequence is 14 residues long. CDR3 bases: TGTGCCAGCAGCTTAAGACAGGGCTCCTACGAGCAGTACTTC. Protein: CASSLRQGSYEQYF. The full variable domain, rest sourced from reference TRBV7-6 and TRBJ2-7, is GAGVSQSPRYKVTKRGQDVALRCDPISGHVSLYWYRQALGQGPEFLTYFNYEAQQDKSGLPNDRFSAERPEGSISTLTIQRTEQRDSAMYRCASSLRQGSYEQYFGPGTRLTVT.

J is TRBJ2-1 and V is TRBV20-1, with a weak D call TRBD1 (5 bases). This CDR3 has 11 amino acids. Trimming left V 4 bases short and J 6 bases short, with 7 bases between. Germline CDR1 and CDR2: DFQATT and SNEGSKA (reference sequence). In DNA, the CDR3 is TGCAGTGCTATTAGGGGCAATGAGCAGTTCTTC. Protein product: CSAIRGNEQFF.

The CDR3 reads CASSLVQSNRAESYEQYF. The CDR3 nucleotides are TGTGCCAGCAGCTTAGTCCAGTCGAACAGGGCCGAATCCTACGAGCAGTACTTC. V usage is TRBV7-2 and J usage is TRBJ2-7; D is perhaps TRBD1 (6 bases). The germline CDR1 and CDR2 sequences are SGHTA and FQGNSA. CDR3 length: 18 residues. V was trimmed by 1 base and J by 1 base, leaving 20 bases between them.

The chain links TRBV19 to TRBJ1-6; 7 nucleotides align to TRBD1. Germline CDR1 is LNHDA and CDR2 is SQIVND (reference sequence). The CDR3 is made up of 14 amino acids. The trim removed 10 bases at V and 2 bases at J, leaving 5 bases unmatched. This CDR3 is CATQGVPYNSPLHF. The CDR3 bases are TGTGCCACCCAGGGGGTCCCCTATAATTCACCCCTCCACTTT.

The chain carries TRBV5-1 and TRBJ2-1; 11 bases are shared with TRBD2. This CDR3 has 15 amino acids. Germline V gene data show CDR1 as SGHRS and CDR2 as YFSETQ. The V segment lost 4 bases and the J segment 6 bases; nucleotides outside the gene matches: 6. As DNA, the CDR3 is TGCGCCAGCAGCGTACTAGCGGGAGCTGGCAATGAGCAGTTCTTC. It yields the protein CASSVLAGAGNEQFF.